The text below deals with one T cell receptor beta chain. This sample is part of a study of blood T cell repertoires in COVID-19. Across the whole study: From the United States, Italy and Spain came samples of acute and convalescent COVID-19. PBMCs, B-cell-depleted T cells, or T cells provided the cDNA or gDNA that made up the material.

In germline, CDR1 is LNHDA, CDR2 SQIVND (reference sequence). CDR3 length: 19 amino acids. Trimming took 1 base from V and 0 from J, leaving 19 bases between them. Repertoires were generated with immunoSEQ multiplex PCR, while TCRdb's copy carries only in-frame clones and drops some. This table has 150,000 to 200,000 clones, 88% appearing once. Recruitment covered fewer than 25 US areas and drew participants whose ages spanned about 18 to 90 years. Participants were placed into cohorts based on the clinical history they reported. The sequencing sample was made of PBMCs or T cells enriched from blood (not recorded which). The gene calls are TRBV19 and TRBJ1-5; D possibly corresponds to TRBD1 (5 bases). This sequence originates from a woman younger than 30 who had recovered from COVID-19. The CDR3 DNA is TGTGCCAGTAGTATAGCCTGGGGGGAGGTGATCTATAGCAATCAGCCCCAGCATTTT. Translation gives CASSIAWGEVIYSNQPQHF.